A single sample gave rise to the 25 T cell receptor beta chains below, sequenced in a study of T-cell reconstitution after alpha-beta-depleted transplantation in children. Construction of the TCRbeta library involved unique molecular identifiers. Via MiXCR, TCRdb re-called the PCR reads, giving one row per CDR3 protein. The sample has roughly 100,000 distinct CDR3 sequences, roughly 7.6% seen once; the top ten hold over 15%. This specimen was PBMCs, taken before TCRalphabeta/CD19-depleted stem cell transplant. The receptors were gathered from a boy aged 2 to 9 with acute lymphoblastic leukemia, due to receive a stem cell transplant.

This clonotype was seen more than once but under ten times. The chain couples TRBV4-3 to TRBJ2-3; TRBD2 agrees at 7 bases. Unmatched junction bases numbered 12, after V lost 4 bases and J lost 2 bases. The CDR3 is 17 amino acids. The germline CDR1 and CDR2 sequences are LGHNA and YSLEER. The CDR3 DNA reads TGCGCCAGCAGCCCGCCCGGGACTATAGCCTCCACAGATACGCAGTATTTT. As protein: CASSPPGTIASTDTQYF.

By proportion, this clonotype is medium-sized. In DNA, the CDR3 is TGTGCCAGCAGTGACAATTGGAACACTGAAGCTTTCTTT. This sequence encodes CASSDNWNTEAFF. The J gene is TRBJ1-1, the V gene TRBV6-4; D not certain. CDR1 MRHNA and CDR2 SNTAGT come from the germline V gene. CDR3 length: 13 residues. Trimming left V 2 bases short and J 1 base short, with 5 bases between.

This clonotype was counted many times. This chain uses TRBV14 with TRBJ2-1; 10 bases map to TRBD1. The J segment lost 4 bases and the V segment lost 4 bases, leaving 7 bases of the junction unmatched. CDR3 size: 16 residues. Germline V gene lookup returns CDR1 SGHDN and CDR2 FVKESK. CDR3 sequence: CASSPLWGQGYNEQFF. In DNA form, the CDR3 reads TGTGCCAGCAGCCCCCTGTGGGGACAGGGGTACAATGAGCAGTTCTTC. Looking up the rest from reference TRBV14 and TRBJ2-1 gives the full variable domain: EAGVTQFPSHSVIEKGQTVTLRCDPISGHDNLYWYRRVMGKEIKFLLHFVKESKQDESGMPNNRFLAERTGGTYSTLKVQPAELEDSGVYFCASSPLWGQGYNEQFFGPGTRLTVL.

This clonotype was seen many times. The chain carries TRBV3-1 and TRBJ2-1; possibly TRBD1 for D (5 bases). The CDR3 has 14 amino acids. V was trimmed by 3 bases and J by 2 bases, leaving 8 bases between them. CDR1 LGHDT and CDR2 YNNKEL come from the germline V gene (reference sequence). The CDR3 DNA is TGTGCCAGCAGCCAGGGGCCAACCTACAATGAGCAGTTCTTC. Its translation: CASSQGPTYNEQFF.

The V gene is TRBV28, the J gene TRBJ2-3, with TRBD2 matching over 14 bases. Per the germline V gene, CDR1 is MDHEN and CDR2 is SYDVKM. Unmatched junction bases numbered 16, after V lost 5 bases and J lost 0 bases. The CDR3 runs to 21 residues. As DNA, the CDR3 is TGTGCCAGCAGTCCCAACCCGGGACTAGCGGGGGCTAGCCCTAGCACAGATACGCAGTATTTT. It translates to CASSPNPGLAGASPSTDTQYF.

The rearrangement links TRBV12-3 or TRBV12-4 to TRBJ1-3, with D unclear. The CDR3 covers 15 residues. Trimming removed 1 base at V and 4 bases at J, with 11 bases between. The CDR3 DNA sequence: TGTGCCAGCAGTTTAGATAGGCAGCTAGGAAACACCATATATTTT. Its translation is CASSLDRQLGNTIYF.

This clonotype was observed at least ten times. The rearrangement links TRBV6-5 to TRBJ1-5; D is possibly TRBD1 (6 bases). CDR1 is MNHEY and CDR2 is SVGAGI in the germline V gene. The CDR3 totals 15 residues. The germline V and J ends were trimmed by 4 bases and 3 bases, with 13 bases remaining between them. CDR3: CASSLGNRANQPQHF. CDR3 coding DNA: TGTGCCAGCAGTTTGGGGAACAGGGCCAATCAGCCCCAGCATTTT.

The V and J genes are TRBV20-1 and TRBJ2-6; 10 bases are a match to TRBD2. CDR1 is DFQATT, CDR2 SNEGSKA, per germline (reference sequence). Losses at the gene ends were 2 bases for V and 0 bases for J; bases not matched to a gene: 10. The CDR3 spans 19 residues. The CDR3 DNA is TGCAGTGCTAGACTGTCTAGCGGGGGCCCGAGCTCTGGGGCCAACGTCCTGACTTTC. Protein: CSARLSSGGPSSGANVLTF.

This rearrangement joins TRBV12-3 or TRBV12-4 to TRBJ1-2; tentative D call: TRBD1 (6 bases). The CDR3 spans 14 residues. Trimming took off 5 bases at V and 2 bases at J, with 12 bases between the two ends. The CDR3: CASSRQGYNYGYTF. The CDR3 DNA reads TGTGCCAGCAGTAGGCAGGGGTACAACTATGGCTACACCTTC.

This chain links TRBV4-2 with TRBJ1-6, with D possibly being TRBD1 (6 bases). The germline V and J ends were trimmed by 0 bases and 14 bases, with 17 bases remaining between them. CDR1 is LGHNA, CDR2 YNFKEQ, per germline. This CDR3 contains 15 residues. The CDR3 bases are TGTGCCAGCAGCCAAGATAAACAGGGATCTTTGGCCCTCCACTTT. Residues: CASSQDKQGSLALHF.

The V call is TRBV20-1, the J call TRBJ2-5; D tentatively reads TRBD1 or TRBD2 (6 bases each). Germline CDR1 is DFQATT and CDR2 is SNEGSKA (reference sequence). Trimming removed 0 bases from V and 1 base from J, with 12 bases in between. CDR3 length: 15 residues. DNA of the CDR3: TGCAGTGCTAGAGATGGAGGGGGTTTCCAAGAGACCCAGTACTTC. Translating it yields CSARDGGGFQETQYF.

Notes on this clonotype: Because it lacks the conserved phenylalanine or tryptophan at the end, this CDR3 is likely a read error. CDR3 sequence reads: CASSPTGTGMDWYQPQHC. Written as DNA, the CDR3 is TGTGCCAGCAGTCCGACCGGGACAGGGATGGATTGGTATCAGCCCCAGCATTGT. The chain employs TRBV27 and TRBJ1-5; 9 bases align to TRBD1. Germline lookup yields CDR1 MNHEY and CDR2 SMNVEV (reference sequence). This CDR3 is built from 18 residues. V gave up 5 bases and J gave up 5 bases; unmatched junction bases: 16.

This clonotype has a count of ten or more. The V gene is TRBV12-3 or TRBV12-4, the J gene TRBJ2-7, with 10 positions matching TRBD1. V lost 3 bases and J lost 6; bases outside the gene matches: 8. The CDR3 has 15 residues. This CDR3 reads CASSFFGTGDPEQYF. The CDR3 DNA reads TGTGCCAGCAGTTTCTTCGGGACAGGGGATCCCGAGCAGTACTTC.

This clonotype was detected a few times. The chain is built from TRBV6-5 and TRBJ2-2, with TRBD2 identical over 10 bases. Germline-derived CDR1 and CDR2 are MNHEY and SVGAGI. The CDR3 is 14 amino acids. The J segment lost 6 bases and the V segment lost 8 bases, leaving 6 bases of the junction unmatched. The CDR3 DNA reads TGTGCCAGCTTCCCTAGCGGGGGCGCCGGGGAGCTGTTTTTT. Residues: CASFPSGGAGELFF.

This clonotype was observed many times. This chain connects TRBV5-1 to TRBJ2-7; D is uncertain. The CDR3 has 15 residues. From germline, CDR1 is SGHRS and CDR2 YFSETQ. Trimming stripped 2 bases from V and 2 bases from J, with 14 bases between. The CDR3 DNA reads TGCGCCAGCAGCTTCGGGCAGGTGACGACCTACGAGCAGTACTTC. Amino acids: CASSFGQVTTYEQYF.

This clonotype turned up a few times. The rearrangement links TRBV12-3 or TRBV12-4 to TRBJ2-5; 7 nucleotides line up with TRBD2. V gave up 3 bases and J gave up 3 bases; unmatched junction bases: 1. This CDR3 comprises 13 residues. This chain's CDR3 is CASSFAGEETQYF. CDR3 in DNA: TGTGCCAGCAGTTTTGCGGGGGAAGAGACCCAGTACTTC.

CDR3 loop: CASSPLFSPGSLNTEAFF. CDR3 in DNA: TGTGCCAGCAGCCCGTTGTTTTCCCCGGGGTCCCTGAACACTGAAGCTTTCTTT. The rearrangement uses TRBV11-1 and TRBJ1-1, with unresolved D. The CDR3 is made up of 18 amino acids. Germline V gives CDR1 SGHAT, CDR2 FQDESV (reference sequence). Trimming left V 5 bases short and J 0 bases short, with 22 bases between.

This clonotype occurred many times. V is TRBV12-3 or TRBV12-4 and J is TRBJ2-7, with D maybe TRBD1 (5 bases). The CDR3 is 13 residues long. The ends were cut back, 4 bases at V and 2 bases at J, with 9 bases in the middle. The CDR3 is CASSWGRTYEQYF. The CDR3 region has the DNA TGTGCCAGCAGTTGGGGCAGAACCTACGAGCAGTACTTC.

The rearrangement uses TRBV6-5 and TRBJ1-3, with D unresolved. This CDR3 is built from 15 residues. CDR1 MNHEY and CDR2 SVGAGI come from the germline V gene. V was trimmed by 10 bases and J by 0 bases, leaving 16 bases between them. CDR3 region: CATKYWINSGNTIYF. The CDR3 bases are TGTGCCACCAAGTACTGGATCAACTCTGGAAACACCATATATTTT.

This clonotype has only a few counts. The chain uses TRBV5-6 and TRBJ1-2; a weak D match, TRBD1 (6 bases). The germline V gene encodes CDR1 SGHDT and CDR2 YYEEEE. This CDR3 has 13 residues. The germline V and J ends were trimmed by 4 bases and 4 bases, with 11 bases remaining between them. CDR3 sequence: CASSRGGGYGYTF. DNA for the CDR3: TGTGCCAGCAGCAGAGGGGGAGGCTATGGCTACACCTTC.

This clonotype is labeled medium-sized (0.01 to 0.1%). The chain combines TRBV11-2 with TRBJ2-3; the D gene is possibly TRBD1 (6 bases). Germline V lookup: CDR1 SGHAT, CDR2 FQNNGV. Trimming took off 0 bases at V and 2 bases at J, with 9 bases between the two ends. This CDR3 has 15 residues. CDR3 region: CASSLEAGVTDTQYF. CDR3 sequence (DNA): TGTGCCAGCAGCTTAGAGGCAGGGGTCACAGATACGCAGTATTTT.

This clonotype was seen a handful of times. This chain uses TRBV7-2 with TRBJ1-4; D unclear. CDR1 is SGHTA, CDR2 FQGNSA, per germline. V lost 1 base to trimming and J lost 0 bases, with 6 bases between them. The CDR3 loop spans 15 amino acids. CDR3 in amino acids: CASSLDSSTNEKLFF. The CDR3 nucleotides read TGTGCCAGCAGCTTAGACAGCTCAACTAATGAAAAACTGTTTTTT. The full variable domain, its missing parts supplied by reference TRBV7-2 and TRBJ1-4, is GAGVSQSPSNKVTEKGKDVELRCDPISGHTALYWYRQSLGQGLEFLIYFQGNSAPDKSGLPSDRFSAERTGGSVSTLTIQRTQQEDSAVYLCASSLDSSTNEKLFFGSGTQLSVL.

This clonotype has just a few counts. The genes are TRBV7-6 and TRBJ1-4; D not certain. Germline V lookup: CDR1 SGHVS, CDR2 FNYEAQ. The length of the CDR3 is 11 residues. Trimming removed 6 bases from V and 8 bases from J, with 7 bases in between. For the CDR3, the DNA is TGTGCCAGCAGTCGCGGGGAAAAACTGTTTTTT. Translation: CASSRGEKLFF.

The chain recombines TRBV3-1 with TRBJ1-6; D is unclear. The germline V gene encodes CDR1 LGHDT and CDR2 YNNKEL (reference sequence). The V end lost 6 bases, the J end lost 0 bases, and 12 bases lay between the germline ends. This CDR3 spans 16 amino acids. The CDR3 sequence is CASRPSGSSYNSPLHF. CDR3 DNA sequence: TGTGCCAGCAGGCCCTCGGGCAGCTCCTATAATTCACCCCTCCACTTT.

This clonotype was seen a few times. J is TRBJ1-2 and V is TRBV6-5; D is ambiguous. V was shortened by 2 bases and J by 1 base, with 5 bases between the two germline ends. This CDR3 comprises 13 residues. CDR1 and CDR2 (germline): MNHEY, SVGAGI. The CDR3 loop reads CASSYTGNYGYTF. The CDR3 bases are TGTGCCAGCAGTTACACGGGTAACTATGGCTACACCTTC.